This T cell receptor (beta chain) emerged from a study of blood T cell repertoires in COVID-19. Using immunoSEQ multiplex PCR, the repertoire was profiled, and TCRdb retains in-frame clones only, with some absent. The sample contains about 180,000 clones, over 80% of which appear only once. V was pared by 5 bases and J by 4 bases, with 8 bases of the junction left unmatched. The CDR3 is made up of 15 amino acids. Germline V CDR1 and CDR2: LNHDA, SQIVND (reference sequence). Regarding this clone: Other DNA sequences in the same sample also yield this CDR3.

The TCR comes from a woman aged 70-85 years with COVID-19, enrolled during active disease. What was sequenced was peripheral blood. The genes are TRBV19 and TRBJ1-3, with 7 bases aligning to TRBD1. CDR3 amino acids: CASSSRQGAGNTIYF. The CDR3 nucleotides are TGTGCCAGTAGTTCAAGACAGGGCGCCGGAAACACCATATATTTT.